This T cell receptor beta chain was documented in a study of T cell responses to AZD1222 COVID-19 vaccine (dated by TCRdb to the early 2020s). In the study overall: TCR sequencing was performed for about 250 trial participants, of whom roughly 200 were given two doses of AZD1222 and some 26 were given two doses of MenACWY control vaccine. Trial participants were enrolled by age into subgroups of 18-55, 56-69 and 70-plus years, and around 150, 28 and 57 TCR-sequenced participants, respectively, were included in these subgroups. Overall study results and their limits: Nearly half of unique spike-specific TCRs reportedly recognized epitopes outside regions mutated in the B.1.351 and B.1.1.7 variants. In the small 56-69-year group, the increase in depth fell short of significance, most likely because of low power. The vaccine-associated CD4 TCRs covered the entire spike protein, and the dominant responses fell in regions 160-218 and 743-854. No day 14 peak-response samples were available, so repertoires were characterized only after the peak T cell response. A significant rise in spike-specific TCR breadth and depth was observed after two AZD1222 doses relative to day 0 and relative to MenACWY recipients. Most participants were white British and females outnumbered males, and the authors suggested that clonal diversity may have been underestimated. Conclusions about previously exposed vaccinees are limited because only a handful of AZD1222 recipients were SARS-CoV-2 seropositive at baseline.

Reading from cysteine to phenylalanine, the CDR3 counts 14 amino acids. Kept here is only the CDR3 DNA, which spans 42 bases and is read in frame from base 1. The CDR1 and CDR2 encoded by the germline V gene are MNHEY and SVGAGI. V and J lose 2 bases and 4 bases, and a span of 8 bases separates them. The CDR3 regions of human TCRbeta chains were analyzed by immunosequencing. The published analysis was carried out like this. Repertoire TCRs were checked for matches against a reference library of SARS-CoV-2-specific TCRs that had been generated using the MIRA antigen-specificity platform. Breadth was defined as the fraction of unique TCRs that were SARS-CoV-2-associated, and depth was defined as the fraction of total T cells that were SARS-CoV-2-associated. Each spike-specific TCR was assigned to its reactive spike region and to a CD4 or CD8 class using the MIRA data. Log10-transformed breadth and depth values were compared by one-way ANOVA with Sidak's multiple comparisons tests. The table comes from immuneACCESS by way of TCRdb, which keeps in-frame sequences with V and J called. Part of the clones is missing from these tables; in studies checked, under half for an unresolved V gene and the rest for unknown reasons. That table is the source of V, J and clone size, and D and trimming were worked out from the DNA. The sample table records 100,000 to 150,000 clones; around 83% of these occur just once. The ten largest clones capture about 3% of the sample.

The sample's time point label is to be understood as: about 28 days (+/-7) after the second vaccine dose. Because spike-specific TCR depth and breadth did not differ between the two schedules, AZD1222 recipients who got a second dose at roughly 4 weeks were pooled with those who got a second dose at roughly 12 weeks. Samples from vaccinated people were obtained from the UK trials COV001 and COV002, which included a single-blind randomized controlled phase 2/3 trial of AZD1222 (ChAdOx1 nCoV-19) in healthy adults. Trial participant PBMC samples were collected at day 0 and day 28 after the second dose for TCRbeta chain sequencing. This clone was recorded a few times. This clone's antigen is unknown. No much larger clone is present one base from it, and per-base qualities are unavailable.

The chain employs TRBV6-5 and TRBJ2-2; the D gene cannot be named for sure. The receptor comes from an adult who received the AZD1222 COVID-19 vaccine. The source was peripheral blood, collected 28 days after the second AZD1222 dose. The nucleotide sequence is TGTGCCAGCAGTTACAGGTCAGGCACCGGGGAGCTGTTTTTT. Protein translation: CASSYRSGTGELFF.